These 19 T cell receptor beta chains were all obtained from the same sample, sequenced in a study of tumor and adjacent non-tumor tissue in lung cancer. No cell sorting was done before RNA was extracted from the tissue. A modified ARM-PCR protocol with three rounds of nested PCR amplified TCRbeta. MiXCR was run by TCRdb on the multiplex PCR reads, yielding one entry per CDR3 protein. Here the sample spans 120,000 to 150,000 distinct CDR3 sequences, around 66% being singletons. The specimen sequenced was lung tumor tissue. These receptors were collected from a man aged 60 to 75 with small cell lung cancer.

As regards this clonotype: Since no conserved phenylalanine or tryptophan closes the CDR3, a read error is the likely cause. The rearrangement links TRBV11-1 to TRBJ2-7, with TRBD2 matching 11 bases. Germline loops: CDR1 SGHAT, CDR2 FQDESV (reference sequence). The CDR3 is made up of 15 amino acids. The chain's CDR3 is CARSPTSGRVREQYL. The CDR3 DNA sequence: TGTGCCCGCAGCCCAACTAGCGGGAGAGTGCGCGAGCAGTACCTC.

This chain links TRBV28 with TRBJ2-2; D uncertain. The CDR3 length is 14 residues. Germline loops: CDR1 MDHEN, CDR2 SYDVKM. The ends were cut back, 7 bases at V and 5 bases at J, with 14 bases in the middle. CDR3 bases: TGTGCCAGCACTCCGACATGGAGTACCGGGGAGCTGTTTTTT. Its protein is CASTPTWSTGELFF.

This clonotype was detected many times. The chain is built from TRBV6-1 and TRBJ1-5; a possible D gene is TRBD1 (5 bases). The length of the CDR3 is 13 residues. In germline, CDR1 is MNHNS, CDR2 SASEGT. V shed 4 bases and J shed 5 bases, with 9 bases lying between them. CDR3 in DNA: TGTGCCAGCAGTGGGCAGGGAGATCAGCCCCAGCATTTT. This gives the protein CASSGQGDQPQHF.

The V gene is TRBV6-1, the J gene TRBJ2-4, with 7 bases lining up with TRBD1. The CDR3 sequence is 20 residues long. The germline V gene has CDR1 MNHNS and CDR2 SASEGT. The V segment lost 2 bases and the J segment 0 bases; nucleotides outside the gene matches: 16. CDR3 sequence (DNA): TGTGCCAGCAGTGAACTCTCGTACAGGGGAGCGTCTATAGCCAAAAACATTCAGTACTTC. Its translation: CASSELSYRGASIAKNIQYF.

The V call is TRBV20-1, the J call TRBJ2-1; D is possibly TRBD1 (5 bases). This CDR3 comprises 13 residues. Per germline, CDR1 DFQATT and CDR2 SNEGSKA (reference sequence). Trimming left V 4 bases short and J 8 bases short, with 15 bases between. The CDR3 spells CSAIAGWEDEQFF. The CDR3 coding sequence is TGCAGTGCTATTGCAGGGTGGGAAGATGAGCAGTTCTTC.

The chain uses TRBV5-4 and TRBJ2-1, with TRBD2 identical over 7 bases. Germline V gives CDR1 SGHNT, CDR2 YYREEE (reference sequence). The CDR3 runs 15 residues. V shed 4 bases and J 1 base; nucleotides not matched to a gene: 5. The CDR3 region is CASSRAGLSYNEQFF. CDR3 in DNA: TGTGCCAGCAGCCGAGCGGGACTTTCCTACAATGAGCAGTTCTTC.

A remark on this clonotype: A read error may explain this, as a much larger clone is one base away. V gene TRBV7-8 combines with J gene TRBJ2-2, with 9 bases identical to TRBD2. The V gene's germline CDR1 is SGHVS and CDR2 FQNEAQ. This CDR3 has 15 residues. The CDR3 DNA reads TGTGTCAGCAGCTACGGCGGGAGGGTGGCCGGGGAGCTGTTTTTT. Translating it yields CVSSYGGRVAGELFF.

This clonotype was recorded many times. The chain links TRBV5-1 to TRBJ2-7; D not resolved. The CDR3 sequence is 14 residues long. Germline CDR1 SGHRS, CDR2 YFSETQ. Trimming removed 6 bases from V and 1 base from J, with 14 bases in between. CDR3 sequence (DNA): TGCGCCAGCACTTCCGCAGACTCTTCCTACGAGCAGTACTTC. Amino acids: CASTSADSSYEQYF.

For this clonotype: The CDR3 does not end in the conserved phenylalanine or tryptophan, so this is likely a read error. The limits of the CDR3 on the DNA are not certain, so only TCRdb's listed CDR3 is given. This sequence joins TRBV20-1 and TRBJ2-1; TRBD2 was called by the table and not checked on the DNA. Looked up from germline, CDR1 is DFQATT and CDR2 is SNEGSKA (reference sequence). The CDR3 region is 14 residues in length, termini included. CDR3 amino acids: CSASRLAGSNERFL.

Note on this clonotype: The germline gene is not matched at one end of the junction; a read error may be the cause. This rearrangement joins TRBV12-3 or TRBV12-4 to TRBJ2-1, with D perhaps matching TRBD2 (6 bases). The CDR3 has 16 amino acids. The CDR3 loop reads CGSSLVSRYGEDEQFF. In DNA, the CDR3 is TGTGGCAGCAGTTTAGTAAGCCGGTATGGGGAGGATGAGCAGTTCTTC.

This clonotype showed up just a few times. The chain has TRBV12-3 or TRBV12-4 and TRBJ2-2; 7 nucleotides match TRBD2. The J segment lost 6 bases and the V segment lost 7 bases, leaving 8 bases of the junction unmatched. CDR3 length: 14 amino acids. The CDR3 DNA sequence: TGTGCCAGCAAGGCTAGCGGAGGGGCCGGGGAGCTGTTTTTT. Protein: CASKASGGAGELFF.

The CDR3 loop reads CSVSPQGNYGYTF. The CDR3 DNA follows: TGCAGTGTTAGTCCCCAGGGGAATTATGGCTACACCTTC. This sequence joins TRBV20-1 and TRBJ1-2; D is perhaps TRBD1 (6 bases). CDR1 is DFQATT, CDR2 SNEGSKA, per germline (reference sequence). The ends were cut back, 7 bases at V and 5 bases at J, with 17 bases in the middle. The CDR3 has 13 residues.

Concerning this clonotype: Mismatch with germline at one junction end may stem from a read error. The V gene is TRBV11-1, the J gene TRBJ1-6; TRBD1 matches at 8 bases. This CDR3 has 16 residues. The germline V gene has CDR1 SGHAT and CDR2 FQDESV (reference sequence). CDR3 coding DNA: TGTGCCAGTAGCTCGGGGGACAGGACGCATAATCCACCCCTCCACTTT. Translation: CASSSGDRTHNPPLHF.

The chain has TRBV11-3 and TRBJ2-7; D may be TRBD2 (5 bases). Germline-derived CDR1 and CDR2 are SGHNT and YENEEA. CDR3 length: 13 amino acids. The DNA of the CDR3 is TGTACCTGCTCGGGATCCGCCTCCTACGAGCAGTACTTC. Translated, it gives CTCSGSASYEQYF.

This clonotype was counted a single time. This chain uses TRBV6-5 with TRBJ1-2; TRBD1 matches at 7 bases. This CDR3 has 15 amino acids. Germline V gene lookup returns CDR1 MNHEY and CDR2 SVGAGI. V lost 2 bases and J lost 3; bases outside the gene matches: 6. This chain's CDR3 is CASSYTGQEDYGYTF. The CDR3 DNA is TGTGCCAGCAGTTACACAGGACAGGAGGACTATGGCTACACCTTC.

CDR3 DNA: TGTGCCAGCAGCTTAGGAGGAACTTGCTATGGCTACACCTTC. Translating it yields CASSLGGTCYGYTF. The chain carries TRBV11-3 and TRBJ1-2; no firm D call. Trimming took off 1 base at V and 4 bases at J, with 10 bases between the two ends. Germline values: CDR1 SGHNT, CDR2 YENEEA. The CDR3 length is 14 residues.

Points on this clonotype: Mismatch with germline at one junction end may stem from a read error. This chain connects TRBV4-2 to TRBJ2-1; TRBD2 matches at 12 bases. Looked up from germline, CDR1 is LGHNA and CDR2 is YNFKEQ. The length of the CDR3 is 18 residues. The CDR3 is CASSPTSGSSGGGGEQLF. The DNA of the CDR3 is TGCGCCAGCAGCCCGACTAGCGGGAGCTCTGGGGGAGGTGGTGAGCAGTTATTT.

In regard to this clonotype: Just one base apart from a much larger clone, this may be a read error. The chain recombines TRBV11-2 with TRBJ2-5; TRBD2 aligns across 16 bases. Germline-derived CDR1 and CDR2 are SGHAT and FQNNGV. The CDR3 runs 17 residues. The CDR3 bases are TGTGCCAGCAGCCCCGGGACTAGCGGGAGGGCCGAAGAGACCAAGTACTTC. Its protein product is CASSPGTSGRAEETKYF.

Comments on this clonotype: This sequence may be a read error, since a much larger clone differs from it by one base. This chain links TRBV20-1 with TRBJ2-1; D ambiguous. The CDR3 has 12 amino acids. CDR1 is DFQATT, CDR2 SNEGSKA, per germline (reference sequence). The V and J ends lost 2 bases and 8 bases respectively, with 10 bases between them. As DNA, the CDR3 is TGCAGTGCTAGAAACTACTTGGATGAGCAGTTCTTC. This codes for CSARNYLDEQFF.